The 9 T cell receptor beta chains listed next were all sequenced from one sample in a study of Tregs in tolerant kidney transplant recipients (dated by TCRdb to the late 2010s). According to the study, the label for this sample's time point signals: blood sample drawn before combined kidney and bone marrow transplant. The method was the immunoSEQ multiplex PCR assay. TCRdb took over this immuneACCESS table, retaining in-frame rearrangements with V and J assigned. Such tables are incomplete; in checked studies, under half of the missing clones stem from an unresolved V gene, and the remainder is unexplained. The sample's table covers tens of thousands of clones. Roughly 0.8% of the sample is in the top ten clones. The source was CD4+ T cells from blood, collected before the transplant. The receptors were gathered from a human donor who received a combined kidney and bone marrow transplant.

In regard to this clone: The sequenced fragment ends 3 residues before the CDR3 boundary, so the rest is inferred from the germline J gene. The chain is built from TRBV18 and TRBJ2-7, with 14 bases identical to TRBD2. This CDR3 comprises 14 residues. J was trimmed by 5 bases and V by 3 bases; bases with no gene match: 0. Germline values: CDR1 KGHSH, CDR2 LQKENI. CDR3 bases read: TGTGCCAGCTCACCGGGACTAGCGGGAGACGAG. Protein: CASSPGLAGDE. From start to end, the CDR3 is CASSPGLAGDEQYF.

The CDR3: CASSEKIEREQYF. The sequenced part of the CDR3 DNA is TGTGCCAGCAGTGAAAAGATTGAGCGCGAG. The chain recombines TRBV6-1 with TRBJ2-7, with D uncertain. The read terminates 3 residues ahead of where the CDR3 ends, so the germline J gene completes it. From germline, CDR1 is MNHNS and CDR2 SASEGT. The CDR3 spans 13 residues. V lost 2 bases and J lost 6, with 11 bases in between.

Comments on this clone: From the germline J gene comes the end of the CDR3, since the read stops 3 residues before it. The chain has TRBV2 and TRBJ1-2; D not certain. CDR1 is SNHLY, CDR2 FYNNEI, per germline. The CDR3 is made up of 13 amino acids. The CDR3 reads CASSETHAGGYTF. Incomplete CDR3 DNA: TGTGCCAGCAGTGAAACGCACGCGGGGGGC.

About this clone itself: The read terminates 3 residues before the CDR3 end, so the remaining end is supplied by the germline J gene. The rearrangement joins TRBV7-8 to TRBJ1-1; D remains unclear. From germline, CDR1 is SGHVS and CDR2 FQNEAQ. The length of the CDR3 is 13 residues. Between the trimmed V and J ends, which lost 5 bases and 6 bases, there was a span of 13 bases. Partial CDR3 DNA: TGTGCCAGCAGCCTCGACAAGGGCGCTGAA. The encoded protein is CASSLDKGAE. The full CDR3 protein is CASSLDKGAEAFF.

With respect to this clone: The CDR3 end falls 3 residues outside the read, so it is completed with the germline J gene. The rearrangement joins TRBV10-3 to TRBJ1-4; the D is unclear. The V gene lost 4 bases and the J gene lost 5 bases, with 11 bases spanning the gap. CDR1 ENHRY and CDR2 SYGVKD come from the germline V gene. The CDR3 spans 14 residues. CDR3 residues: CAISGAGNNEKLFF. The sequenced part of the CDR3 DNA is TGTGCCATCAGTGGTGCGGGAAACAATGAAAAA.

On this clone itself: The read is 3 residues too short to cover the CDR3 end, so that end is filled in from the germline J gene. The V gene is TRBV20-1, the J gene TRBJ1-2; 10 bases agree with TRBD1. Germline V gene lookup returns CDR1 DFQATT and CDR2 SNEGSKA (reference sequence). After removal of 6 bases from V and 2 bases from J, the junction contained 6 bases not matched to a gene. The CDR3 has 14 residues. The sequenced part of the CDR3 DNA is TGCAGTGCCCATATGGGACAGGGGAACTATGGC. It codes for CSAHMGQGNYG. The entire CDR3 protein is CSAHMGQGNYGYTF.

In regard to this clone: Coverage ceases 3 residues before the CDR3 finishes, and the germline J gene fills in the end. The gene calls are TRBV7-2 and TRBJ2-5, with D perhaps TRBD2 (5 bases). The germline gives CDR1 SGHTA, CDR2 FQGNSA. CDR3 length: 12 amino acids. The V end was cut by 3 bases, the J end by 4 bases, with 6 bases between. CDR3 loop: CASSLDSETQYF. The CDR3 bases that were read are TGTGCCAGCAGCTTGGACTCAGAGACC. Full variable domain (missing parts from reference TRBV7-2 and TRBJ2-5): GAGVSQSPSNKVTEKGKDVELRCDPISGHTALYWYRQSLGQGLEFLIYFQGNSAPDKSGLPSDRFSAERTGGSVSTLTIQRTQQEDSAVYLCASSLDSETQYFGPGTRLLVL.

Comment on this clone: Read data end 3 residues before the CDR3 end; the end is taken from the germline J gene. The chain is built from TRBV19 and TRBJ2-2, with D possibly being TRBD2 (6 bases). V was clipped by 10 bases and J by 2 bases, with 14 bases between them. The CDR3 spans 14 residues. Germline V CDR1 and CDR2: LNHDA, SQIVND (reference sequence). The CDR3 protein is CATSGVPNTGELFF. Partial CDR3 DNA: TGTGCCACCTCGGGGGTCCCAAACACCGGGGAG.

On this clone: With the read ending 3 residues before the CDR3 end, the germline J gene is used to fill in that end. This sample also contains other DNA sequences that code for the same CDR3. This chain uses TRBV18 with TRBJ2-1; TRBD1 aligns across 9 bases. V gave up 3 bases and J gave up 2 bases; unmatched junction bases: 2. The CDR3 totals 15 residues. Germline CDR1 is KGHSH and CDR2 is LQKENI. The DNA read from the CDR3 is TGTGCCAGCTCACCGGGGACAGGGACCTACAATGAG. It yields the protein CASSPGTGTYNE. The entire CDR3 sequence reads CASSPGTGTYNEQFF.